The 17 T cell receptor beta chains in this list originate from one sample, sequenced in a study of blood T cell repertoires in COVID-19. The assay was immunoSEQ multiplex PCR, and TCRdb's table has in-frame clones only and misses some. The data show some 250,000 clones, more than 75% seen once. Sequencing was performed on peripheral blood. The receptors stem from a woman aged 60-75 years with active or convalescent COVID-19.

The chain employs TRBV19 and TRBJ1-2; 11 nucleotides match TRBD1. Germline trimming cut 9 bases from V and 4 bases from J; bases unmatched to any gene: 4. This CDR3 is built from 13 residues. Germline CDR1 reads LNHDA; CDR2 reads SQIVND (reference sequence). CDR3 sequence reads: CASRTGGAYGYTF. The CDR3 nucleotides are TGTGCCAGCAGGACAGGGGGCGCCTATGGCTACACCTTC. Together with reference TRBV19 and TRBJ1-2, the CDR3 gives the full variable domain: DGGITQSPKYLFRKEGQNVTLSCEQNLNHDAMYWYRQDPGQGLRLIYYSQIVNDFQKGDIAEGYSVSREKKESFPLTVTSAQKNPTAFYLCASRTGGAYGYTFGSGTRLTVV.

Of note for this clone: This sample includes further DNA sequences coding for the same CDR3. The V call is TRBV7-9, the J call TRBJ1-1, with 7 bases aligning to TRBD1. In germline, CDR1 is SEHNR, CDR2 FQNEAQ (reference sequence). The CDR3 loop spans 13 amino acids. V lost 5 bases to trimming and J lost 2 bases; unmatched junction nucleotides: 2. The CDR3 bases are TGTGCCAGCAGCCGACAGGGCAACACTGAAGCTTTCTTT. As protein: CASSRQGNTEAFF.

This clone came up once. The chain uses TRBV18 and TRBJ1-6; D gene unclear. This CDR3 has 14 amino acids. V lost 2 bases to trimming and J lost 5 bases, with 7 bases between them. Germline V gene data show CDR1 as KGHSH and CDR2 as LQKENI. The CDR3 bases are TGTGCCAGCTCACCAATGTCAGATAATTCACCCCTCCACTTT. Its translation: CASSPMSDNSPLHF.

As regards this clone: Other DNA sequences in the same sample also yield this CDR3. The V call is TRBV5-1, the J call TRBJ2-5, with D perhaps TRBD1 (6 bases). CDR1 SGHRS and CDR2 YFSETQ come from the germline V gene. The V end lost 2 bases, the J end lost 0 bases, and 11 bases lay between the germline ends. The CDR3 is 15 residues long. Written as DNA, the CDR3 is TGCGCCAGCAGCTTAGGCAGGGGCTACCAAGAGACCCAGTACTTC. Translation: CASSLGRGYQETQYF.

This clone has a single count. This chain uses TRBV29-1 with TRBJ2-4, with 7 nucleotides matching TRBD1. V shed 1 base and J 8 bases; nucleotides not matched to a gene: 5. CDR1 is SQVTM and CDR2 is ANQGSEA in the germline V gene. The CDR3 spans 13 residues. The CDR3 DNA follows: TGCAGCGTTGAAGGACAGGGCGGAGACATTCAGTACTTC. As protein: CSVEGQGGDIQYF.

The rearrangement joins TRBV4-3 to TRBJ2-3, with TRBD2 matching over 9 bases. CDR1 and CDR2 (germline): LGHNA, YSLEER. The CDR3 totals 17 residues. V trimming: 1 base; J trimming: 4 bases; junction bases outside the gene matches: 9. This CDR3 is CASSQVVGGGAPDTQYF. The DNA for the CDR3 is TGCGCCAGCAGCCAAGTCGTTGGCGGGGGGGCCCCAGATACGCAGTATTTT.

The genes are TRBV19 and TRBJ1-2, with D hard to call. V lost 8 bases and J 3 bases, leaving 13 bases between the germline ends. CDR1 LNHDA and CDR2 SQIVND come from the germline V gene (reference sequence). CDR3 size: 13 residues. This chain's CDR3 is CASGQVGDYGYTF. DNA of the CDR3: TGTGCCAGTGGTCAGGTGGGCGACTATGGCTACACCTTC.

The rearrangement links TRBV2 to TRBJ1-3; D is unclear. Germline loops: CDR1 SNHLY, CDR2 FYNNEI. The length of the CDR3 is 14 residues. The V gene lost 6 bases and the J gene lost 0 bases, with 9 bases spanning the gap. CDR3: CASRSQSSGNTIYF. In nucleotides, the CDR3 is TGTGCCAGCAGGTCACAGAGCTCTGGAAACACCATATATTTT.

J is TRBJ2-7 and V is TRBV6-5, with 8 bases fitting TRBD1. There are 12 residues in the CDR3. The germline V gene has CDR1 MNHEY and CDR2 SVGAGI. Unmatched junction bases numbered 3, after V lost 8 bases and J lost 3 bases. CDR3 amino acids: CASRDRFYEQYF. Written as DNA, the CDR3 is TGTGCCAGCCGGGACAGGTTCTACGAGCAGTACTTC.

This chain uses TRBV5-1 with TRBJ1-1, with 9 positions matching TRBD1. The CDR3 runs 15 residues. V lost 4 bases, J lost 1 base, and 5 bases stayed unmatched. Germline V gives CDR1 SGHRS, CDR2 YFSETQ. The CDR3 loop is CASSTGQGPNTEAFF. CDR3 nucleotides: TGCGCCAGCAGCACCGGACAGGGGCCGAACACTGAAGCTTTCTTT.

The chain couples TRBV19 to TRBJ2-5, with D perhaps TRBD1 (6 bases). Germline V gene data show CDR1 as LNHDA and CDR2 as SQIVND (reference sequence). V lost 5 bases, J lost 5 bases, and 15 bases lay in between. CDR3 length equals 14 residues. The CDR3 region has the DNA TGTGCCAGTAGTTTACAGGGTTTCGGGGAGACCCAGTACTTC. Its translation is CASSLQGFGETQYF.

This clone has just a few counts. The chain recombines TRBV7-8 with TRBJ2-2; no firm D call. The germline V and J ends were trimmed by 5 bases and 5 bases, with 9 bases remaining between them. CDR3 length: 13 residues. Germline V lookup: CDR1 SGHVS, CDR2 FQNEAQ. The CDR3 spells CASSPFGTGELFF. The CDR3 DNA sequence: TGTGCCAGCAGCCCATTCGGGACCGGGGAGCTGTTTTTT. Full variable domain (remainder filled in from reference TRBV7-8 and TRBJ2-2): GAGVSQSPRYKVAKRGQDVALRCDPISGHVSLFWYQQALGQGPEFLTYFQNEAQLDKSGLPSDRFFAERPEGSVSTLKIQRTQQEDSAVYLCASSPFGTGELFFGEGSRLTVL.

This clone was detected a few times. This rearrangement joins TRBV5-1 to TRBJ2-1, with TRBD2 identical over 10 bases. The CDR3 extends over 14 amino acids. V shed 6 bases, J shed 4 bases, and the junction held 4 bases outside the gene matches. Germline V gene data show CDR1 as SGHRS and CDR2 as YFSETQ. This CDR3 reads CASKLAGDYNEQFF. The CDR3 DNA follows: TGCGCCAGCAAGCTAGCGGGGGATTACAATGAGCAGTTCTTC.

The rearrangement uses TRBV19 and TRBJ1-1, with D possibly TRBD1 on 5 matching bases. Germline V gene data show CDR1 as LNHDA and CDR2 as SQIVND (reference sequence). This CDR3 comprises 15 residues. V shed 4 bases and J shed 0 bases, with 12 bases lying between them. The CDR3 DNA reads as TGTGCCAGTAGTAAGGCGGGGGATATGAACACTGAAGCTTTCTTT. It encodes CASSKAGDMNTEAFF.

The chain is built from TRBV9 and TRBJ2-2; 8 bases are shared with TRBD1. Germline values: CDR1 SGDLS, CDR2 YYNGEE. The CDR3 has 16 residues. V was pared by 1 base and J by 0 bases, with 2 bases of the junction left unmatched. The CDR3 DNA follows: TGTGCCAGCAGCGTACTACAGGGGGCGAACACCGGGGAGCTGTTTTTT. This gives the protein CASSVLQGANTGELFF.

This sequence joins TRBV5-4 and TRBJ2-7, with D maybe TRBD2 (5 bases). Germline V gene data show CDR1 as SGHNT and CDR2 as YYREEE (reference sequence). V lost 4 bases to trimming and J lost 4 bases, with 9 bases between them. CDR3 size: 12 residues. This chain's CDR3 is CASSEPGYEQYF. In DNA form, the CDR3 reads TGTGCCAGCAGCGAACCGGGGTACGAGCAGTACTTC. The entire variable domain, with the rest obtained from reference TRBV5-4 and TRBJ2-7, is as follows: ETGVTQSPTHLIKTRGQQVTLRCSSQSGHNTVSWYQQALGQGPQFIFQYYREEENGRGNFPPRFSGLQFPNYSSELNVNALELDDSALYLCASSEPGYEQYFGPGTRLTVT.

The rearrangement joins TRBV19 to TRBJ1-3; 7 bases map to TRBD1. J was trimmed by 0 bases and V by 3 bases; bases with no gene match: 5. Germline V lookup: CDR1 LNHDA, CDR2 SQIVND (reference sequence). The CDR3 is 16 residues long. Here the CDR3 reads CASSIDGTASGNTIYF. The CDR3 DNA reads TGTGCCAGTAGTATTGATGGGACAGCCTCTGGAAACACCATATATTTT.